This T cell receptor beta chain originates from a study of blood T cell repertoires in COVID-19. This clone was picked up one time. The junction had 3 bases not matched to a gene; V was cut back by 3 bases and J by 8 bases. The CDR3 length is 13 residues. Looked up from germline, CDR1 is SGHAT and CDR2 is FQNNGV. Profiled with immunoSEQ multiplex PCR; TCRdb holds only in-frame clones, not every one. Of hundreds of thousands of clones listed, just over 85% were seen once; the top ten hold under 1.5%. J is TRBJ2-1 and V is TRBV11-2, with TRBD1 matching 8 bases. The sequence was collected from a woman in her thirties with active or convalescent COVID-19. Sequencing input: peripheral blood. The CDR3 sequence is CASSLTGVDEQFF. The CDR3 DNA sequence: TGTGCCAGCAGCTTGACAGGGGTCGATGAGCAGTTCTTC.